In this sample, the clone carrying this T cell receptor (beta chain) turned up many times. Its target is not known. The germline V and J ends were trimmed by 3 bases and 7 bases, with 10 bases remaining between them. The CDR3 is 12 amino acids. Per the germline V gene, CDR1 is MNHEY and CDR2 is SMNVEV (reference sequence). The sample is drawn from a study of Graves' ophthalmopathy and Graves' hyperthyroidism. Overall study results and limits: The model's ophthalmopathy progression predictions had just under 71% sensitivity and 72.22% specificity.

RNA served as the template for amplifying TCR beta CDR3 regions. The first-round RT-PCR employed HTBI primers together with the Qiagen OneStep RT-PCR kit. A multiplex PCR was then performed as the second round. TCRdb re-called the multiplex PCR reads with MiXCR, one entry per CDR3 protein. The sample carries fewer than 600,000 distinct CDR3 sequences, under 15% recorded once. The origin of this receptor is a woman in her thirties with Graves' ophthalmopathy. This rearrangement joins TRBV27 to TRBJ2-7, with unresolved D. Sequenced material: blood. This chain's CDR3 is CASSFRVGEQYF. CDR3 bases: TGTGCCAGCAGTTTTCGGGTGGGAGAGCAGTACTTC.